This is a list of T cell receptor beta chains from one sample in a study of blood T cell repertoires in COVID-19. Sequencing was performed with immunoSEQ multiplex PCR; in TCRdb, only in-frame clones are kept and a portion is missing. There are roughly 190,000 clones in the sample; more than 85% occur only once, and 20% to 25% lies in the top ten. The sequenced sample consisted of PBMCs or T cells enriched from blood (not recorded which). These TCRs come from a woman between 40 and 50 years old in a cohort exposed to, infected with or recovered from COVID-19 (not recorded which). Each CDR3 is given with its conserved first and last residue. The D gene is left open where the match is weak. Clone size is shown for a subset of rows, as once, few, many or a class of expanded clone.

V gene,J gene,D gene,clone size,CDR3 protein,CDR3 DNA
TRBV11-3,TRBJ1-2,NA,NA,CASSLAWAGPGYTF,TGTGCCAGCAGCTTAGCTTGGGCAGGGCCAGGCTACACCTTC
TRBV5-4,TRBJ2-3,TRBD2,few,CASSLRASSGRLSTDTQYF,TGTGCCAGCAGCTTGCGGGCTAGTAGCGGGAGACTTAGCACAGATACGCAGTATTTT
TRBV27,TRBJ1-1,NA,NA,CASSLTRGIEAFF,TGTGCCAGCAGTCTGACTAGGGGTATTGAAGCTTTCTTT
TRBV7-9,TRBJ2-7,NA,few,CASSPRGGSSYEQYF,TGTGCCAGCAGCCCTCGTGGAGGGAGCTCCTACGAGCAGTACTTC
TRBV7-9,TRBJ1-3,NA,once,CASSSPILSPGNTIYF,TGTGCCAGCAGCTCGCCTATTCTCTCCCCTGGAAACACCATATATTTT
TRBV7-9,TRBJ2-1,TRBD2,NA,CASSHLGLAGGYEQFF,TGTGCCAGCAGCCATCTGGGACTAGCGGGAGGGTATGAGCAGTTCTTC
TRBV4-2,TRBJ1-6,NA,few,CASSQEASRGRSPLHF,TGTGCCAGCAGCCAAGAGGCCTCCAGGGGACGATCACCCCTCCACTTT
TRBV30,TRBJ2-7,NA,NA,CAWSGGGHEQYF,TGTGCCTGGAGTGGGGGGGGCCACGAGCAGTACTTC
TRBV18,TRBJ2-3,NA,NA,CASSLVQGRTDTQYF,TGTGCCAGCTCGCTTGTCCAGGGTCGAACAGATACGCAGTATTTT
TRBV4-2,TRBJ2-7,TRBD1,NA,CASSHDRGRYDGRNEQYF,TGTGCCAGCAGCCACGACAGGGGCCGGTACGACGGACGGAACGAGCAGTACTTC
TRBV5-1,TRBJ1-6,NA,NA,CASSLYTGKDSPLHF,TGCGCCAGCAGCTTATACACAGGGAAGGACTCACCCCTCCACTTT
TRBV19,TRBJ1-3,NA,NA,CASSIDFTRGSGNTIYF,TGTGCCAGTAGTATAGATTTTACCAGGGGCTCTGGAAACACCATATATTTT
TRBV3-1/TRBV3-2,TRBJ1-6,NA,NA,CASSQDLRDNSPLHF,TGTGCCAGCAGCCAAGATCTACGGGATAATTCACCCCTCCACTTT
TRBV27,TRBJ2-3,TRBD2,NA,CASSLWGLAESTDTQYF,TGTGCCAGCAGTTTATGGGGACTAGCGGAGAGCACAGATACGCAGTATTTT
TRBV7-9,TRBJ2-4,NA,few,CASSLVTSLAKNIQYF,TGTGCCAGCAGCCTGGTGACATCGCTAGCCAAAAACATTCAGTACTTC
TRBV28,TRBJ2-5,TRBD2,NA,CASSFETSGQETQYF,TGTGCCAGCAGTTTTGAGACTAGCGGCCAAGAGACCCAGTACTTC
TRBV6-5,TRBJ2-1,TRBD1,NA,CASSYSQGNNEQFF,TGTGCCAGCAGTTACTCACAGGGGAACAATGAGCAGTTCTTC
TRBV5-1,TRBJ2-3,TRBD2,NA,CASSPGRRGGGADTQYF,TGCGCCAGCAGCCCCGGGCGGCGGGGGGGCGGCGCAGATACGCAGTATTTT
TRBV6-2/TRBV6-3,TRBJ2-4,NA,NA,CASGRDFLAKNIQYF,TGTGCCAGCGGCCGGGACTTCTTAGCCAAAAACATTCAGTACTTC
TRBV7-8,TRBJ1-2,NA,NA,CASSSRTGDGYTF,TGTGCCAGCAGCTCGCGGACGGGGGATGGCTACACCTTC
TRBV7-2,TRBJ2-1,TRBD2,NA,CASRSGGRSFSYNEQFF,TGTGCCAGCAGGAGCGGGGGCCGTTCTTTCTCCTACAATGAGCAGTTCTTC
TRBV19,TRBJ1-2,TRBD1,once,CASSIGTGVDGYTF,TGTGCCAGTAGTATAGGGACAGGGGTCGATGGCTACACCTTC
TRBV2,TRBJ2-7,NA,NA,CATSTVSYEQYF,TGTGCCACCAGTACAGTTTCCTACGAGCAGTACTTC
TRBV2,TRBJ2-7,NA,NA,CASRPQEVGIRQQYF,TGTGCCAGCAGACCTCAGGAGGTTGGAATACGTCAGCAGTACTTC
TRBV2,TRBJ2-3,TRBD2,NA,CASPVLAGWWATTDTQYF,TGTGCCAGCCCCGTGTTAGCGGGATGGTGGGCAACCACAGATACGCAGTATTTT
TRBV27,TRBJ2-1,TRBD2,NA,CASSSGLAGGPKNEQFF,TGTGCCAGCAGTTCGGGACTAGCGGGAGGGCCGAAGAATGAGCAGTTCTTC
TRBV7-9,TRBJ2-7,NA,few,CASNDDGTYEQYF,TGTGCCAGCAATGACGACGGGACCTACGAGCAGTACTTC
TRBV13,TRBJ1-1,TRBD1,NA,CASSLGLREGALPALEAFF,TGTGCCAGCAGCTTAGGCCTACGCGAGGGGGCTCTGCCAGCACTCGAAGCTTTCTTT
TRBV2,TRBJ2-5,NA,NA,CANRPRGKETQYF,TGTGCCAACCGACCCCGGGGAAAAGAGACCCAGTACTTC
TRBV6-2/TRBV6-3,TRBJ1-2,NA,once,CASSSTAPYGYTF,TGTGCCAGCAGCTCTACTGCTCCTTATGGCTACACCTTC
TRBV5-1,TRBJ1-2,NA,NA,CASSLGSSSYGYTF,TGCGCCAGCAGCTTGGGTTCCTCCAGCTATGGCTACACCTTC
TRBV5-1,TRBJ1-1,NA,NA,CASSLAGDTEAFF,TGCGCCAGCAGCTTGGCAGGGGACACTGAAGCTTTCTTT
TRBV19,TRBJ2-3,NA,NA,CASRSGWFADTQYF,TGTGCCAGTAGGTCAGGGTGGTTCGCAGATACGCAGTATTTT
TRBV18,TRBJ2-5,TRBD1,NA,CASSSGTGAQETQYF,TGTGCCAGCTCATCCGGGACAGGGGCCCAAGAGACCCAGTACTTC
TRBV29-1,TRBJ2-3,NA,NA,CSVDGSRGTDTQYF,TGCAGCGTTGACGGGTCCAGAGGGACAGATACGCAGTATTTT
TRBV4-1,TRBJ1-2,TRBD1,NA,CASSNRGNGYTF,TGCGCCAGCAGCAACAGGGGCAATGGCTACACCTTC
TRBV16,TRBJ1-1,TRBD1,NA,CASSQFPGTDMNTEAFF,TGTGCCAGCAGCCAATTCCCGGGGACAGACATGAACACTGAAGCTTTCTTT
TRBV19,TRBJ1-5,NA,NA,CASRTGQQPQHF,TGTGCCAGTAGAACAGGGCAGCAGCCCCAGCATTTT
TRBV9,TRBJ2-3,TRBD2,NA,CASSVSGKGTDTQYF,TGTGCCAGCAGCGTAAGCGGGAAGGGGACAGATACGCAGTATTTT
TRBV24-1,TRBJ1-5,NA,NA,CATSGRGGGQPQHF,TGTGCCACCAGTGGGAGGGGGGGTGGTCAGCCCCAGCATTTT
TRBV5-5,TRBJ1-1,NA,NA,CASSLDVTVNTEAFF,TGTGCCAGCAGCTTGGATGTGACTGTTAACACTGAAGCTTTCTTT
TRBV11-2,TRBJ1-1,NA,NA,CASSFAVIPGTEAFF,TGTGCCAGCAGCTTTGCGGTCATTCCGGGCACTGAAGCTTTCTTT
TRBV24-1,TRBJ1-2,TRBD1,NA,CATSDYRGRDSYTF,TGTGCCACCAGTGATTATAGGGGGCGCGATAGCTACACCTTC
TRBV28,TRBJ1-2,TRBD1,NA,CASSSRQGFSYGYTF,TGTGCCAGCAGTTCCCGACAGGGTTTTAGCTATGGCTACACCTTC
TRBV13,TRBJ1-2,NA,NA,CASSLVGGGYTF,TGTGCCAGCAGCTTAGTGGGGGGAGGCTACACCTTC
TRBV12-3/TRBV12-4,TRBJ1-5,NA,NA,CASKYSNQPQHF,TGTGCCAGCAAGTACAGTAATCAGCCCCAGCATTTT
TRBV27,TRBJ1-1,NA,NA,CASSLFTGPNTEAFF,TGTGCCAGCAGTTTATTCACAGGGCCGAACACTGAAGCTTTCTTT
TRBV11-2,TRBJ2-3,TRBD1,NA,CASSGGQGVWDTQYF,TGTGCCAGCAGCGGTGGACAGGGGGTCTGGGATACGCAGTATTTT